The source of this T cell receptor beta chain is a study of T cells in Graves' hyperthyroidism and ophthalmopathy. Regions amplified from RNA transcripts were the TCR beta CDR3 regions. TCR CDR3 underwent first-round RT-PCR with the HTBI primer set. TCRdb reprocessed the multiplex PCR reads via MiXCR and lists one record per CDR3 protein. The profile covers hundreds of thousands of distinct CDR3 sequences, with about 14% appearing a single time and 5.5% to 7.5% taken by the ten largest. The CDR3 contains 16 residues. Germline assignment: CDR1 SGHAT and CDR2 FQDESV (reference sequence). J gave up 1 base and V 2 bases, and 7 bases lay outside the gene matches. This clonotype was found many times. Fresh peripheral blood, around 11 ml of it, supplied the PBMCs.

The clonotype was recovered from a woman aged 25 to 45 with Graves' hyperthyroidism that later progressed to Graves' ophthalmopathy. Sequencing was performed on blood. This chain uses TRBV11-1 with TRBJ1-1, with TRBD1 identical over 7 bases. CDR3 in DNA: TGTGCCAGCAGCTTAAGCGAGGGACAGAGGAACACTGAAGCTTTCTTT. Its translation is CASSLSEGQRNTEAFF.